There are many counts of the clone carrying this TCR beta chain. No antigen is known for it. The data stem from a study of molecular identifiers for immune sequencing clone quantification. Previously described methods and listed TCR primers were employed for the bulk TCR libraries. TCRdb re-derived calls from the PCR reads in MiXCR, one entry per CDR3 protein. Of tens of thousands of distinct CDR3 sequences detected, 15% to 20% appear once; the ten largest clones hold about 0.99%. Trimming stripped 7 bases from V and 11 bases from J, with 14 bases between. The germline CDR1 and CDR2 sequences are SQVTM and ANQGSEA. This CDR3 spans 10 amino acids. General study results and limits: Whereas naive cells kept under 1% of molecules in clones above 20 RNA copies, such clones held over 98% in effectors.

Investigators produced naive CD8 libraries from around 20,000 to 1,000,000 sorted cells, drawing on 10%, 30% or 50% RNA. The chain has TRBV29-1 and TRBJ1-1; D uncertain. Sequencing was carried out using naive CD8+ T cells from blood, with Jurkat cell RNA spiked in. Described subset: FACS-sorted CD8+CD4-CCR7+CD45RA+ naive T cells. The sequence derives from a human donor in good health. Some libraries in this study had Jurkat cell RNA spiked in. This CDR3 is CSALAEQAFF. The CDR3 coding sequence is TGCAGCGCCCTAGCGGAACAGGCTTTCTTT.